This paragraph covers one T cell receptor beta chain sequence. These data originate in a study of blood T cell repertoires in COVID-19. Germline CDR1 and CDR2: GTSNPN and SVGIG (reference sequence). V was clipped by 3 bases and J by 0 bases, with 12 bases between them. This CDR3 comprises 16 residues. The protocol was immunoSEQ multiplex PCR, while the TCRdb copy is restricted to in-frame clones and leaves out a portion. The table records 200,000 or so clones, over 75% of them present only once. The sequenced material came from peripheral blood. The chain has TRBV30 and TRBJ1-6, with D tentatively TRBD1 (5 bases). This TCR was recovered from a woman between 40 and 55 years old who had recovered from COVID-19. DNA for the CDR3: TGTGCCTGGAGATCGGGGGTGAACTCCTATAATTCACCCCTCCACTTT. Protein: CAWRSGVNSYNSPLHF.